This TCR beta chain is from a study of T cell clusters in autoimmune cytopenias. Study-wide results and limits: Healthy donors had about 2.8-fold more exclusive TRB clusters than active autoimmune hepatitis patients.

Some 38,000 genome equivalents of blood DNA were amplified for TRB. TRB rearrangements were amplified by touch-down multiplex PCR with mixed TRB-A/B primers. TCRdb reprocessed the multiplex PCR reads and keeps a single row for each CDR3 protein, giving no DNA. Reported are more than 4,000 distinct CDR3 sequences; the ten largest clones contain approximately 53%. Germline CDR1 PRHDT, CDR2 FYEKMQ (reference sequence). This CDR3 is built from 15 residues. Notes on this clonotype: Its antigen is unidentified.

A further study also used this sample, focusing on T cell repertoires in aging, cancer and after chemotherapy. That work contributes: Donor ages fell into six groups from 30 or younger up to 70 or older.

What was sequenced was peripheral blood. The chain has TRBV13 and TRBJ2-2; checking the TCRdb D call of TRBD1 is not possible without DNA. The sequence came from a human donor in good health. The CDR3 spells CASSLGQGGTGELFF.